The 7 T cell receptor beta chains below come from one sample, sequenced in a study of blood T cell repertoires in COVID-19. The data were produced by immunoSEQ multiplex PCR, yet TCRdb's version contains in-frame clones alone and is incomplete. The profile shows 130,000 or so clones, roughly 84% of them singletons. Sequenced material: peripheral blood. These receptors all stem from a woman over 75 with acute or convalescent COVID-19.

The chain links TRBV2 to TRBJ2-3; the match to TRBD2 covers 11 bases. The CDR3 has 13 residues. Losses at the gene ends were 6 bases for V and 5 bases for J; bases not matched to a gene: 1. Germline CDR1 is SNHLY and CDR2 is FYNNEI. The CDR3 loop is CASRLAGVDTQYF. The CDR3 DNA sequence: TGTGCCAGCAGACTAGCGGGAGTAGATACGCAGTATTTT.

This chain links TRBV7-9 with TRBJ2-5, with 8 bases fitting TRBD1. Trimming removed 5 bases from V and 5 bases from J; junction bases left unmatched: 10. From germline, CDR1 is SEHNR and CDR2 FQNEAQ (reference sequence). This CDR3 is 15 amino acids long. CDR3 sequence (DNA): TGTGCCAGCAGCCCCCTCGCAGGGGGCGAGGAGACCCAGTACTTC. As protein: CASSPLAGGEETQYF.

This chain links TRBV7-7 with TRBJ2-1; D call uncertain. Germline-derived CDR1 and CDR2 are SSHAT and FNYEAQ (reference sequence). CDR3 size: 15 residues. V was pared by 2 bases and J by 0 bases, with 8 bases between. CDR3 DNA sequence: TGTGCCAGCAGCTTATCGGCGGACTCCTACAATGAGCAGTTCTTC. This translates into CASSLSADSYNEQFF. The variable domain in full, completed from reference TRBV7-7 and TRBJ2-1, reads GAGVSQSPRYKVTKRGQDVTLRCDPISSHATLYWYQQALGQGPEFLTYFNYEAQPDKSGLPSDRFSAERPEGSISTLTIQRTEQRDSAMYRCASSLSADSYNEQFFGPGTRLTVL.

On this clone: Other DNA sequences from this sample encode an identical CDR3 as well. This rearrangement joins TRBV6-2 or TRBV6-3 to TRBJ1-2, with D possibly being TRBD1 (5 bases). Germline assignment: CDR1 MNHEY and CDR2 SVGEGT. This CDR3 region has 12 residues. V was trimmed by 0 bases and J by 8 bases, leaving 7 bases between them. The CDR3 spells CASSYSQGGYTF. The DNA of the CDR3 is TGTGCCAGCAGTTACTCCCAGGGAGGCTACACCTTC.

V is TRBV27 and J is TRBJ1-5; 9 bases agree with TRBD1. V lost 5 bases, J lost 6 bases, and 5 bases stayed unmatched. Per the germline V gene, CDR1 is MNHEY and CDR2 is SMNVEV (reference sequence). There are 14 residues in the CDR3. The CDR3 sequence: CASSPDRGGQPQHF. The CDR3 DNA reads TGTGCCAGCAGTCCGGACAGGGGAGGTCAGCCCCAGCATTTT.

The chain employs TRBV10-3 and TRBJ2-5; 8 bases map to TRBD2. Germline CDR1 reads ENHRY; CDR2 reads SYGVKD. This CDR3 has 14 amino acids. The ends lost 3 bases at V and 5 bases at J; junction bases unmatched: 5. The CDR3 here is CAISDNQRGETQYF. The CDR3 coding sequence is TGTGCCATCAGTGATAATCAGCGGGGGGAGACCCAGTACTTC.

This sequence joins TRBV9 and TRBJ1-6, with D hard to call. V dropped 0 bases and J dropped 6 bases, with 13 bases sitting between them. Per the germline V gene, CDR1 is SGDLS and CDR2 is YYNGEE. The CDR3 spans 16 residues. The CDR3 DNA sequence: TGTGCCAGCAGCGTAGGCTCCCACCGTAGTAATTCACCCCTCCACTTT. Protein: CASSVGSHRSNSPLHF.